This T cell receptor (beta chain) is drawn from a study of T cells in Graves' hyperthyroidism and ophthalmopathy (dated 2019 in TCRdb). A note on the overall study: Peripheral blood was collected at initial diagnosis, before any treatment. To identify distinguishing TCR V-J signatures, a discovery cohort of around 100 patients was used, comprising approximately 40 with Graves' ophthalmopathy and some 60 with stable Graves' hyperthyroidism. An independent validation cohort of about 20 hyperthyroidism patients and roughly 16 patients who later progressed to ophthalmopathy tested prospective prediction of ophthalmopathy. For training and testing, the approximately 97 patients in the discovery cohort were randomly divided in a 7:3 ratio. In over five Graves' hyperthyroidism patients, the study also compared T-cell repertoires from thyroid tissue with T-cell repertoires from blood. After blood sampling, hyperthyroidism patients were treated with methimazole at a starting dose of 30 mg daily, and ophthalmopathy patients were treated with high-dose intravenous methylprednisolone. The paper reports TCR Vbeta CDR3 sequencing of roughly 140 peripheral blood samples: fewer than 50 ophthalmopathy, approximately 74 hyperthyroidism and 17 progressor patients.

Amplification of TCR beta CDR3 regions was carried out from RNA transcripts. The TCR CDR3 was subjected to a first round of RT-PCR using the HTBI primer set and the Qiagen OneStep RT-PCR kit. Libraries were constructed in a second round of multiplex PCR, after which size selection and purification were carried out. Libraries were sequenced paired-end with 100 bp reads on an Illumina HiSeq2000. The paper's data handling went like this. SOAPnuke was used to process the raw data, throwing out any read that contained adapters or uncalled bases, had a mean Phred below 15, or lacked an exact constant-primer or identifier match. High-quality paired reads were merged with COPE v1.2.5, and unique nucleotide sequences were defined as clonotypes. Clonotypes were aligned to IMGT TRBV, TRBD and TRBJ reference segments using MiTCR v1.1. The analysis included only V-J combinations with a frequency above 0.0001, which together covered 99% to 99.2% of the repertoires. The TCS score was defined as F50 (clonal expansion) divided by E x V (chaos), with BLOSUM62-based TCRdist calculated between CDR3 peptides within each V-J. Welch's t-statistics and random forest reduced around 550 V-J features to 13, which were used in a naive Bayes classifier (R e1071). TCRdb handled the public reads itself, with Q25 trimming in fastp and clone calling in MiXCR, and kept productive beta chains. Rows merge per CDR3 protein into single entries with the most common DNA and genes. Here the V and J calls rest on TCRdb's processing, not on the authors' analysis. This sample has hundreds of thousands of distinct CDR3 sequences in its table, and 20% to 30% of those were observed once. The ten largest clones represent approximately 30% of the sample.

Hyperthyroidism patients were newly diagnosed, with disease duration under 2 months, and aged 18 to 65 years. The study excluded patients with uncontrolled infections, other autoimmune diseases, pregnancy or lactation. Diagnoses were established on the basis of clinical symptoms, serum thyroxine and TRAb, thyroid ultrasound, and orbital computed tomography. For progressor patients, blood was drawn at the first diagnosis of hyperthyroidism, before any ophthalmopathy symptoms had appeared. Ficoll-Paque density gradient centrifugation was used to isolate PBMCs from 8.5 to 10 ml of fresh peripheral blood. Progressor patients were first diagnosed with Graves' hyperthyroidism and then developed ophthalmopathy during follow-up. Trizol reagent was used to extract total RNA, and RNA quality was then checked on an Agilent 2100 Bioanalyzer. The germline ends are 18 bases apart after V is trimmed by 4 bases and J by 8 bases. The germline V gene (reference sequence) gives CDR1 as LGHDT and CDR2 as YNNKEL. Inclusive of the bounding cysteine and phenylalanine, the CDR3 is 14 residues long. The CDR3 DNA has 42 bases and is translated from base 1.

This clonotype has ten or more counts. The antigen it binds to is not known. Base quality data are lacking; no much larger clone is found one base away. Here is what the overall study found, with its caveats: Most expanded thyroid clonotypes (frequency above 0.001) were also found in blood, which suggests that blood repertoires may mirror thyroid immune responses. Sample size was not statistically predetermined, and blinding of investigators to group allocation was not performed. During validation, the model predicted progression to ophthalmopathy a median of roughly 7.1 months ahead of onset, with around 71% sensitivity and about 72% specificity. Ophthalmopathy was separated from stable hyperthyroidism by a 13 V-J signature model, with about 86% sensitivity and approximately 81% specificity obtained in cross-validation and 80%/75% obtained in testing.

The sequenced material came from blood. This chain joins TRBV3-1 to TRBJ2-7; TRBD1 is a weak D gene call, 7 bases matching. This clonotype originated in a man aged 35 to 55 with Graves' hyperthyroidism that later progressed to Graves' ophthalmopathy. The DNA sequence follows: TGTGCCAGCAGCCCCAGGACAGGAGGGGACCAGCAGTACTTC. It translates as CASSPRTGGDQQYF.